The T cell receptor beta chain under discussion was sequenced for a study of technical replicates of blood from a few donors. Data came from immunoSEQ multiplex PCR; TCRdb stores just in-frame clones and leaves some out. The sample gives over 80,000 clones, around 96% of which show up once; approximately 0.33% is in the top ten. CDR1 and CDR2 from the germline V gene are SQVTM and ANQGSEA. Trimming took 6 bases from V and 6 from J; bases not matched to a gene: 3. The CDR3 has 12 residues. The rearrangement uses TRBV29-1 and TRBJ2-2; 8 nucleotides agree with TRBD2. The sequenced sample consisted of T cells isolated from PBMCs. The sequence was collected from a human donor in good health. The CDR3 nucleotides are TGCAGCGTGAGGACTAGCTCCGGGGAGCTGTTTTTT. This sequence encodes CSVRTSSGELFF.